This passage covers 3 T cell receptor beta chains from one sample sequenced in a study of cytomegalovirus exposure and HLA in healthy donors (TCRdb year 2017). The library was made by the immunoSEQ multiplex PCR assay. For the multiplex PCR, a mixture combining 60 forward primers for TCR Vbeta segments and 13 reverse primers for TCR Jbeta segments was used. Drawn from immuneACCESS, this table holds only the in-frame rearrangements with V and J called that TCRdb kept. Clones are partly lost; checked studies trace under half to an unresolved V gene and leave the rest unexplained. The sample table records 75,000 to 100,000 clones; approximately 72% of these occur just once. Approximately 11% of the sample goes to the ten largest clones. The sequencing sample was made of PBMCs. These receptors were taken from a man between 18 and 35 years old in good health and CMV-seropositive.

The chain has TRBV6-1 and TRBJ1-2; TRBD1 might be the D (5 bases). CDR1 MNHNS and CDR2 SASEGT come from the germline V gene. Between the trimmed V and J ends, which lost 4 bases and 4 bases, there was a span of 16 bases. CDR3 length equals 15 residues. DNA for the CDR3: TGTGCCAGCAGTGCCCTGACAGCCGCAAGCTATGGCTACACCTTC. Protein sequence: CASSALTAASYGYTF.

The chain employs TRBV2 and TRBJ1-2; 7 bases align to TRBD1. The CDR3 covers 14 residues. V dropped 3 bases and J dropped 7; count of bases not matched to a gene: 8. Per germline, CDR1 SNHLY and CDR2 FYNNEI. In DNA form, the CDR3 reads TGTGCCAGCAGTGAGGCAGGGGGTTGGATTGGCTACACCTTC. Protein product: CASSEAGGWIGYTF.

The J gene is TRBJ2-1, the V gene TRBV6-5, with TRBD1 identical over 7 bases. Germline V CDR1 and CDR2: MNHEY, SVGAGI. V gave up 4 bases and J gave up 3 bases; unmatched junction bases: 6. The CDR3 covers 15 residues. CDR3 in amino acids: CASSLGGTLYNEQFF. The CDR3 nucleotides read TGTGCCAGCAGTTTAGGGGGCACCCTCTACAATGAGCAGTTCTTC.